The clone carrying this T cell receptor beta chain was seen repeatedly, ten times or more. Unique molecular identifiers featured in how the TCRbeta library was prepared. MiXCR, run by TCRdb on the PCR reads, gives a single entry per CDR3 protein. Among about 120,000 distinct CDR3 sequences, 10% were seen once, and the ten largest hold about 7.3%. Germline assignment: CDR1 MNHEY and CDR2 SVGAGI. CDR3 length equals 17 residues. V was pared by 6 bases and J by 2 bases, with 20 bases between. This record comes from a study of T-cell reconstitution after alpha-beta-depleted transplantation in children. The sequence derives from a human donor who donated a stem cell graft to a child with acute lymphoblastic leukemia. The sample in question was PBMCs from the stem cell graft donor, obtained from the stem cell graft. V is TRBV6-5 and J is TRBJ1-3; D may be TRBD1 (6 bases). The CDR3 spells CASRNPQGRVTGNTIYF. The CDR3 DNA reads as TGTGCCAGCAGAAACCCACAGGGCAGGGTCACTGGAAACACCATATATTTT.